Listed below are T cell receptor beta chains from one sample, sequenced in a study of blood T cell repertoires in COVID-19. Profiled with immunoSEQ multiplex PCR; TCRdb holds only in-frame clones, not every one. The table lists under 300,000 clones, approximately 84% of them singletons. Sequences were obtained from peripheral blood. The receptors stem from a human donor with COVID-19, enrolled during active disease. The donor label of this sample is uncertain. The CDR3 runs from the conserved cysteine through the conserved F or W. A D gene is named only where the DNA matches it firmly. Some rows mark clone size as missing; the rest say once, few, many or name a class of expanded clone.

TRBJ2-1 TRBV5-6 TRBD2 . CASSPRLAGSNEQFF TGTGCCAGCAGCCCCAGACTAGCGGGAAGCAATGAGCAGTTCTTC
TRBJ2-2 TRBV27 . . CASSLSFLNTGELFF TGTGCCAGCAGTTTATCGTTCCTCAACACCGGGGAGCTGTTTTTT
TRBJ2-1 TRBV9 . . CASSGRGEQFF TGTGCCAGCAGCGGGAGGGGTGAGCAGTTCTTC
TRBJ1-1 TRBV11-1 . . CASSSQGGWLAFF TGTGCCAGCAGCAGTCAGGGCGGATGGTTGGCTTTCTTT
TRBJ2-7 TRBV3-1/TRBV3-2 . . CASSKGGGAEAYEQYF TGTGCCAGCAGCAAAGGTGGGGGGGCCGAGGCCTACGAGCAGTACTTC
TRBJ1-1 TRBV5-4 TRBD1 . CASRMDRVNTEAFF TGTGCCAGCCGCATGGACAGGGTGAACACTGAAGCTTTCTTT
TRBJ2-5 TRBV20-1 . . CSASLGAETQYF TGCAGTGCTAGTTTGGGAGCGGAGACCCAGTACTTC
TRBJ1-1 TRBV2 . . CASSDPPAEAFF TGTGCCAGCAGTGATCCCCCGGCTGAAGCTTTCTTT
TRBJ1-5 TRBV4-2 TRBD1 . CASSQITGQGIRLNQPQHF TGTGCCAGCAGCCAAATTACGGGACAGGGAATAAGGCTCAATCAGCCCCAGCATTTT
TRBJ2-7 TRBV11-2 TRBD2 . CASSFVLAGVGEQYF TGTGCCAGCAGCTTTGTACTAGCGGGAGTCGGGGAGCAGTACTTC
TRBJ1-4 TRBV27 . . CASRTSTGNEKLFF TGTGCCAGCAGAACCTCGACGGGGAATGAAAAACTGTTTTTT
TRBJ2-7 TRBV19 TRBD2 few CASSIRSAGDEQYF TGTGCCAGTAGTATACGGAGCGCGGGAGACGAGCAGTACTTC
TRBJ1-2 TRBV7-2 . . CASSPPPTGGYTF TGTGCCAGCAGCCCCCCCCCGACAGGCGGCTACACCTTC
TRBJ2-5 TRBV9 TRBD2 . CASSEGLGLAGETQYF TGTGCCAGCAGCGAGGGCCTTGGACTAGCCGGCGAGACCCAGTACTTC
TRBJ2-7 TRBV5-4 . . CASSLDPRDVVEQYF TGTGCCAGCAGCTTGGACCCCAGGGATGTCGTCGAGCAGTACTTC
TRBJ1-1 TRBV19 . . CASSSTPALGTEAFF TGTGCCAGTAGTTCGACTCCTGCCTTAGGCACTGAAGCTTTCTTT
TRBJ2-3 TRBV19 . . CASSYLTDTQYF TGTGCCAGTAGTTATCTCACAGATACGCAGTATTTT
TRBJ2-3 TRBV29-1 . . CSVAGSTDTQYF TGCAGCGTTGCAGGGAGCACAGATACGCAGTATTTT
TRBJ1-5 TRBV24-1 . . CATSDAGTKSNQPQHF TGTGCCACCAGTGATGCCGGGACAAAAAGCAATCAGCCCCAGCATTTT
TRBJ1-1 TRBV2 TRBD1 . CASSARQGGDTEAFF TGTGCCAGCAGTGCCCGACAGGGAGGAGATACTGAAGCTTTCTTT
TRBJ2-1 TRBV7-8 . few CASSLVRSPSAHEQFF TGTGCCAGCAGCTTAGTGAGAAGTCCCTCCGCGCATGAGCAGTTCTTC
TRBJ2-7 TRBV11-2 TRBD2 . CASSLAAGGPYEQYF TGTGCCAGCAGCTTAGCGGCGGGAGGGCCTTACGAGCAGTACTTC
TRBJ1-1 TRBV6-6 . . CASSYEISDTEAFF TGTGCCAGCAGTTACGAGATCTCGGACACTGAAGCTTTCTTT
TRBJ2-7 TRBV6-5 . . CASSRTATPYEQYF TGTGCCAGCAGTCGGACAGCGACACCCTACGAGCAGTACTTC
TRBJ2-7 TRBV18 TRBD1 few CASSRGQGKAYEQYF TGTGCCAGCTCACGTGGACAGGGAAAAGCCTACGAGCAGTACTTC
TRBJ1-1 TRBV21-1 . . CASSKMADTEAFF TGTGCCAGCAGCAAGATGGCAGACACTGAAGCTTTCTTT
TRBJ1-6 TRBV9 TRBD1 once CASSSSGGDNSPLHF TGTGCCAGCAGCTCCTCAGGGGGCGATAATTCACCCCTCCACTTT
TRBJ1-2 TRBV28 TRBD1 . CASSLYVPPGTGFGYGYTF TGTGCCAGCAGTTTATACGTCCCTCCCGGGACAGGGTTTGGCTATGGCTACACCTTC
TRBJ1-2 TRBV5-1 TRBD1 few CASSFSQGPDGYTF TGCGCCAGCAGCTTTTCACAGGGGCCGGATGGCTACACCTTC
TRBJ2-2 TRBV29-1 . . CSVKTLTNTGELFF TGCAGCGTAAAGACACTTACGAACACCGGGGAGCTGTTTTTT
TRBJ1-4 TRBV10-3 . . CATSKAVNEKLFF TGTGCCACCAGCAAGGCGGTTAATGAAAAACTGTTTTTT
TRBJ1-6 TRBV6-4 . . CATGVGPNSPLHF TGTGCCACCGGGGTGGGTCCCAATTCACCCCTCCACTTT
TRBJ2-1 TRBV5-1 TRBD1 . CASSLDGRGNNEQFF TGCGCCAGCAGCTTGGATGGCAGGGGGAACAATGAGCAGTTCTTC
TRBJ1-5 TRBV10-1 TRBD1 . CASSDYSTGVSNQPQHF TGCGCCAGCAGTGACTACTCTACAGGGGTGAGCAATCAGCCCCAGCATTTT
TRBJ2-7 TRBV23-1 . . CASTPSRGYEQYF TGCGCCAGCACCCCAAGCCGGGGGTACGAGCAGTACTTC
TRBJ1-2 TRBV6-5 . . CASSYPGTAGFYGYTF TGTGCCAGCAGTTACCCTGGGACGGCGGGGTTCTATGGCTACACCTTC
TRBJ2-7 TRBV5-1 TRBD1 . CASSLEGQVLYEQYF TGCGCCAGCAGCTTGGAGGGACAGGTACTCTACGAGCAGTACTTC
TRBJ1-1 TRBV10-3 . . CAISVQMTENTEAFF TGTGCCATCAGCGTCCAGATGACAGAGAACACTGAAGCTTTCTTT
TRBJ2-2 TRBV5-1 . . CASSLSGDTGELFF TGCGCCAGCAGCTTATCAGGGGACACCGGGGAGCTGTTTTTT
TRBJ2-7 TRBV5-1 . . CASSLGGGSYEQYF TGCGCCAGCAGCTTAGGGGGGGGCTCCTACGAGCAGTACTTC
TRBJ2-5 TRBV18 TRBD2 once CASSPPYGRAGTQETQYF TGTGCCAGCTCACCACCCTACGGGAGGGCAGGAACGCAAGAGACCCAGTACTTC
TRBJ1-6 TRBV28 . . CATITGNSPLHF TGTGCCACCATTACAGGGAATTCACCCCTCCACTTT